This entry describes one T cell receptor (beta chain). This sample was included in a study of blood T cell repertoires in COVID-19. Per the germline V gene, CDR1 is SGHDN and CDR2 is FVKESK. This CDR3 is built from 16 residues. Trimming took 5 bases from V and 6 from J; bases not matched to a gene: 5. Symptom resolution, clearance, or two negative PCRs marked the recovered donors of Cohort 3. Repertoires were generated with immunoSEQ multiplex PCR, while TCRdb's copy carries only in-frame clones and drops some. The table records 180,000 or so clones, approximately 80% of them present only once. The source is a woman aged 60 to 75 who had recovered from COVID-19. The chain carries TRBV14 and TRBJ2-2, with 14 bases that match TRBD2. Source material: PBMCs or T cells enriched from blood (not recorded which). This CDR3 is CASSRGGLAGAGELFF. The CDR3 DNA is TGTGCCAGCAGCAGAGGGGGACTAGCGGGAGCCGGGGAGCTGTTTTTT.